This T cell receptor (beta chain) was sequenced for a study of cytomegalovirus exposure and HLA in healthy donors. Study information: The Caucasian-associated ancestry cluster held over 80% of roughly 400 genotyped donors. Study conclusions and caveats: HLA alleles showed associations with roughly 17,000 TCR beta sequences in a later analysis, at a 0.05 false discovery rate. For most TCR sequences rarity was the rule, although some public TCRs occurred in many donors.

This clone was counted only a few times. Its target is unknown. The CDR3 runs 19 residues. The V and J ends lost 4 bases and 0 bases, in that order; junction bases with no gene match: 11. Germline V CDR1 and CDR2: SGHRS, YFSETQ. PCR amplification relied on 60 Vbeta primers (plus 13 Jbeta primers). Using immunoSEQ multiplex PCR, the repertoire was profiled, and TCRdb retains in-frame clones only, with some absent. The sample yields approximately 170,000 clones, approximately 80% seen once. The source of this sequence is a male donor in good health and CMV-seronegative. Input material: PBMCs. The chain uses TRBV5-1 and TRBJ2-6; 9 nucleotides align to TRBD1. The CDR3 loop is CASSVTGTGKGSGANVLTF. As DNA, the CDR3 is TGCGCCAGCAGCGTAACCGGGACAGGGAAGGGCTCTGGGGCCAACGTCCTGACTTTC.